This TCR beta chain was profiled in a study of blood T cell repertoires in COVID-19. Turning to the study itself: From the United States, Italy and Spain came samples of acute and convalescent COVID-19. PBMCs, B-cell-depleted T cells, or T cells were the source of the cDNA or gDNA that made up the material.

This CDR3 has 16 residues. V was pared by 4 bases and J by 4 bases, with 10 bases of the junction left unmatched. In germline, CDR1 is GTSNPN, CDR2 SVGIG (reference sequence). Authors' analysis steps: The assay estimated nucleated cells by amplifying reference gene primers. TCRdb keeps only in-frame clones here, not all; method: immunoSEQ multiplex PCR. That table gives V, J and clone size, and the DNA gave D and trimming. The sample shows around 130,000 clones, 84% of them seen only once. V and J are TRBV30 and TRBJ1-3, with 10 positions matching TRBD1. The sample consisted of peripheral blood. This clonotype originated in a human donor in a cohort sampled during active COVID-19. The CDR3 nucleotides read TGTGCCTGGAATTTTCCGGGACAGGGGATCGGAAACACCATATATTTT. It translates to CAWNFPGQGIGNTIYF.